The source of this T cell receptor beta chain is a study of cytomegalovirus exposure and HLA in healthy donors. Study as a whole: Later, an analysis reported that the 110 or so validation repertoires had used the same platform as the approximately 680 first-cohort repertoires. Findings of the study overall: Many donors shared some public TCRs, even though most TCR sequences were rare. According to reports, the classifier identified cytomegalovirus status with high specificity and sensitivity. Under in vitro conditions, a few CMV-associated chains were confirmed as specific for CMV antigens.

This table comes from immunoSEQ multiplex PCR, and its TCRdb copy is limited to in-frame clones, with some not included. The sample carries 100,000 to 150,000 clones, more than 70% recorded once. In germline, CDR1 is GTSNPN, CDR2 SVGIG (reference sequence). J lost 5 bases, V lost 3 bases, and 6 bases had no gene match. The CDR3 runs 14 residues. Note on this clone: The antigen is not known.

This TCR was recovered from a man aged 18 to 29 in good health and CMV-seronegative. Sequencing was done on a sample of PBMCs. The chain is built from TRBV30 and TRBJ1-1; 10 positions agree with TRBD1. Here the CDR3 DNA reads TGTGCCTGGAGGACAGGGGGCGGGTGGACTGAAGCTTTCTTT. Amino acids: CAWRTGGGWTEAFF.